This T cell receptor (beta chain) originates from a study of blood T cell repertoires in COVID-19. Looking at the study overall: Some COVID-19 samples were acute and others convalescent; all came from the United States, Italy and Spain. In each case, the material was cDNA or gDNA derived from T cells, B-cell-depleted T cells, or PBMCs.

As to this clone: Other DNA sequences within the sample encode an identical CDR3.

In the original workflow: Using reference gene primer amplification, nucleated cell counts were estimated. Only in-frame clones appear in the TCRdb table, and some are missing; sequencing was by immunoSEQ multiplex PCR. The V and J calls and clone size come from that table; D and trimming were worked out from the DNA. The sample lists under 300,000 clones; 86% were seen once. This TCR came from a man at least 80 years old with acute or convalescent COVID-19. The material sequenced was peripheral blood.

CDR3 protein: CASSLDRSSYEQYF. CDR3 sequence (DNA): TGTGCCAGCAGCTTGGACAGGAGCTCCTACGAGCAGTACTTC. The J gene is TRBJ2-7, the V gene TRBV5-4; D might be TRBD1 (5 bases). The CDR3 extends over 14 amino acids. Trimming pared 0 bases from V and 0 bases from J, leaving 7 bases between. Germline loops: CDR1 SGHNT, CDR2 YYREEE (reference sequence).